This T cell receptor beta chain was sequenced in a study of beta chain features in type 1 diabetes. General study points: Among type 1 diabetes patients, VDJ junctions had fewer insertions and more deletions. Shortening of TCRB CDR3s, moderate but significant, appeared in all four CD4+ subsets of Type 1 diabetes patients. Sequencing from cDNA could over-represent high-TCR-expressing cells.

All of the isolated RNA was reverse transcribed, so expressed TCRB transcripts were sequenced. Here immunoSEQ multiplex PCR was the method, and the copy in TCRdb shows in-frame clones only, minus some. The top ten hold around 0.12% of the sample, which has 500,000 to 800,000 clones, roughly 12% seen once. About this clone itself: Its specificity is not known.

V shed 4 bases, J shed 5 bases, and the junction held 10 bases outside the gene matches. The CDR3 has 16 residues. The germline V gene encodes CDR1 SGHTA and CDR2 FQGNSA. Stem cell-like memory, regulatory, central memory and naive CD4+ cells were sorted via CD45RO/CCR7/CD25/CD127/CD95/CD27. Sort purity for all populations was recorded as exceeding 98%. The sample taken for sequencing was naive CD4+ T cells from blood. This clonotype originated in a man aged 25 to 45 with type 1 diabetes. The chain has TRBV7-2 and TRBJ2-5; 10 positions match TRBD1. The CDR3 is CASSSLRDRGLETQYF. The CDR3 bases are TGTGCCAGCAGCTCCCTCCGGGACAGGGGTTTGGAGACCCAGTACTTC.